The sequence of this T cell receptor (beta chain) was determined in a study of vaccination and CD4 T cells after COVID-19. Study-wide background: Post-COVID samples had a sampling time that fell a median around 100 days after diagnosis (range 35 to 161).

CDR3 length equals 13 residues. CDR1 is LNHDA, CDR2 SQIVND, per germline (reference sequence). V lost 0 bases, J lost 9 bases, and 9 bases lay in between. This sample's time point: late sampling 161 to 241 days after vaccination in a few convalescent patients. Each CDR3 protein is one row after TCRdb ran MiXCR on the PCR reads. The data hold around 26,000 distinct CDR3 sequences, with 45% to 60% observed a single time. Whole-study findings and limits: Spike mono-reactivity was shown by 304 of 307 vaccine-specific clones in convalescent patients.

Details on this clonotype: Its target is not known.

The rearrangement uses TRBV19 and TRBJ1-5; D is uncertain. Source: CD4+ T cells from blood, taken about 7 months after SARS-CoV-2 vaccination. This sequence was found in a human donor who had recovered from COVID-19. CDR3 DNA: TGTGCCAGTAGTATAGATACTGTCTCGCCCCAGCATTTT. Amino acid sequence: CASSIDTVSPQHF.